This TCR beta chain was captured in a study of OX40 agonist ivuxolimab in advanced cancers. Study summary: Cancers in dose escalation were hepatocellular, melanoma, renal cell and head and neck. A male proportion of just over 80% was recorded, with mean age around 64 years and range roughly 20 to 85.

Researchers took blood at baseline, on cycle 4 day 1, and on cycle 7 day 1. The V gene lost 1 base and the J gene lost 4 bases, with 6 bases spanning the gap. Looked up from germline, CDR1 is SGHTS and CDR2 is YDEGEE. This CDR3 contains 13 residues. Using immunoSEQ multiplex PCR, the repertoire was profiled, and TCRdb retains in-frame clones only, with some absent. Of tens of thousands of clones listed, around 87% are singletons. The sequence was obtained from an adult with an advanced solid tumor such as melanoma, head and neck, liver or kidney cancer. The chain is built from TRBV5-8 and TRBJ1-5, with unresolved D. The input for sequencing was CD4+ or CD8+ T cells sorted from blood, taken in a trial of the OX40 agonist ivuxolimab. The CDR3 is CASSLIGNQPQHF. The CDR3 region has the DNA TGTGCCAGCAGCTTGATTGGTAATCAGCCCCAGCATTTT.